This passage covers 17 T cell receptor beta chains from one sample sequenced in a study of Graves' ophthalmopathy and Graves' hyperthyroidism. TCR beta CDR3 regions were amplified from RNA transcripts. First-round RT-PCR employed HTBI primers, with a second-round multiplex PCR after it. TCRdb re-called the multiplex PCR reads with MiXCR, one entry per CDR3 protein. The table has 740,000 or so distinct CDR3 sequences, approximately 40% seen once. Sample: peripheral blood. The receptors shown here come from an adult man with Graves' ophthalmopathy.

The V call is TRBV25-1, the J call TRBJ2-5; 7 nucleotides match TRBD1. In germline, CDR1 is MGHDK, CDR2 SYGVNS. The CDR3 is 14 residues long. The V gene end was trimmed by 6 bases and the J gene end by 5 bases; junction bases not matched to a gene: 9. This CDR3 is CASSLSGGHETQYF. Written as DNA, the CDR3 is TGTGCCAGCAGCTTATCAGGGGGACATGAGACCCAGTACTTC.

Remarks on this clonotype: Relative to the germline gene, one junction end is altered; a read error may explain this. The chain joins TRBV24-1 to TRBJ1-5; D is unresolved. Germline assignment: CDR1 KGHDR and CDR2 SFDVKD. The CDR3 length is 15 residues. CDR3 sequence reads: CASSPRLGIGQPQHF. For the CDR3, the DNA is TGTGCCAGCAGTCCCAGGTTGGGTATTGGCCAGCCCCAGCATTTT.

The chain uses TRBV20-1 and TRBJ2-5; 7 bases match TRBD2. J was trimmed by 2 bases and V by 5 bases; bases with no gene match: 5. This CDR3 region has 13 residues. The germline gives CDR1 DFQATT, CDR2 SNEGSKA (reference sequence). The chain's CDR3 is CSAELATQETQYF. In nucleotides, the CDR3 is TGCAGTGCTGAACTAGCGACTCAAGAGACCCAGTACTTC.

The J gene is TRBJ2-5, the V gene TRBV28; TRBD1 matches 7 bases. V shed 5 bases and J 2 bases; nucleotides not matched to a gene: 11. Germline CDR1 is MDHEN and CDR2 is SYDVKM. The CDR3 runs to 16 residues. The CDR3 loop reads CASSRRQGHLQETQYF. The CDR3 DNA sequence: TGTGCCAGCAGTCGTAGACAGGGCCATCTTCAAGAGACCCAGTACTTC.

This clonotype was found many times. The chain links TRBV29-1 to TRBJ2-7; TRBD1 matches 8 bases. Trimming at V came to 3 bases and at J to 2 bases, leaving 3 bases not matched to a gene. This CDR3 region has 13 residues. Germline V gene lookup returns CDR1 SQVTM and CDR2 ANQGSEA. The CDR3 spells CSVEDRATYEQYF. Here the CDR3 DNA reads TGCAGCGTTGAGGACAGGGCAACCTACGAGCAGTACTTC.

This clonotype was observed a handful of times. The junction shows a germline mismatch at one end, possibly a read error. The chain links TRBV11-2 to TRBJ1-2; TRBD1 matches at 7 bases. Germline-derived CDR1 and CDR2 are SGHAT and FQNNGV. The CDR3 runs to 15 residues. CDR3 coding DNA: TGCGCCAGCAGCCAAGGCGGACAGGCCACCTATGGCTACACCTTC. Translating gives CASSQGGQATYGYTF.

The chain uses TRBV9 and TRBJ2-7, with D unresolved. The CDR3 totals 15 residues. CDR1 SGDLS and CDR2 YYNGEE come from the germline V gene. Trimming removed 5 bases from V and 0 bases from J, with 15 bases in between. CDR3 coding DNA: TGTGCCAGCAGTTTAGGGCAGGTTAACTCCTACGAGCAGTACTTC. This sequence encodes CASSLGQVNSYEQYF.

The gene calls are TRBV20-1 and TRBJ2-7; no firm D call. This CDR3 has 11 amino acids. V lost 0 bases to trimming and J lost 7 bases, with 7 bases between them. Germline CDR1 DFQATT, CDR2 SNEGSKA (reference sequence). The CDR3 here is CSAREGEEQYF. Here the CDR3 DNA reads TGCAGTGCTAGAGAGGGCGAAGAGCAGTACTTC.

This clonotype came up many times. The chain is built from TRBV7-6 and TRBJ2-7, with 8 nucleotides matching TRBD1. CDR3 size: 14 residues. Trimming took 5 bases from V and 6 from J; bases not matched to a gene: 9. From germline, CDR1 is SGHVS and CDR2 FNYEAQ. DNA for the CDR3: TGTGCCAGCAGCCCGCTGGTACAGGGGGTCGAGCAGTACTTC. It encodes CASSPLVQGVEQYF.

This chain uses TRBV24-1 with TRBJ1-5; D ambiguous. The V end lost 11 bases, the J end lost 2 bases, and 15 bases lay between the germline ends. The CDR3 length is 14 residues. Germline loops: CDR1 KGHDR, CDR2 SFDVKD. The DNA for the CDR3 is TGTGCCAGCAGCAACCGGGATGGCAATCAGCCCCAGCATTTT. Amino acids: CASSNRDGNQPQHF.

This chain links TRBV25-1 with TRBJ2-2; TRBD2 aligns across 7 bases. V shed 5 bases and J 5 bases; nucleotides not matched to a gene: 5. Germline V gene sequence: CDR1 MGHDK, CDR2 SYGVNS. The CDR3 has 14 amino acids. CDR3: CASSYGGFTGELFF. CDR3 nucleotide sequence: TGTGCCAGCAGTTACGGGGGGTTTACCGGGGAGCTGTTTTTT. The whole variable domain, filled in from reference TRBV25-1 and TRBJ2-2, reads EADIYQTPRYLVIGTGKKITLECSQTMGHDKMYWYQQDPGMELHLIHYSYGVNSTEKGDLSSESTVSRIRTEHFPLTLESARPSHTSQYLCASSYGGFTGELFFGEGSRLTVL.

The chain recombines TRBV7-9 with TRBJ1-2; D gene ambiguous. This CDR3 is 15 amino acids long. Trimming cost V 5 bases and J 1 base, with 14 bases left between them. Looked up from germline, CDR1 is SEHNR and CDR2 is FQNEAQ (reference sequence). The CDR3 DNA sequence: TGTGCCAGCAGCCAAGCGTATGGGAATAACTATGGCTACACCTTC. This codes for CASSQAYGNNYGYTF.

This clonotype was seen only once. This may stem from a read error, because a much larger clone lies one nucleotide away. The chain carries TRBV7-2 and TRBJ2-7; the D gene could be TRBD1 or TRBD2 (5 bases each). The germline CDR1 and CDR2 sequences are SGHTA and FQGNSA. CDR3 length equals 14 residues. The CDR3 DNA sequence: TGTGCCGGCAGCTTCGGGACGGGAATCTACGAGCAGTACTTC. Amino acid sequence: CAGSFGTGIYEQYF.

With regard to this clonotype: Because it lacks the conserved phenylalanine or tryptophan at the end, this CDR3 is likely a read error. The chain has TRBV2 and TRBJ2-5; D ambiguous. The CDR3 covers 12 residues. Germline V gene data show CDR1 as SNHLY and CDR2 as FYNNEI. V lost 7 bases and J lost 7, with 13 bases in between. The CDR3 bases are TGTGCCAGCAAGCAGGCTGGCTTGACCCAGTACCTC. As protein: CASKQAGLTQYL.

Notes on this clonotype: At one of its ends the junction is not consistent with the germline gene, which may arise from a read error. Here the CDR3 reads CASSQDMTVSNQPQHF. CDR3 DNA sequence: TGCGCCAGCAGCCAAGATATGACAGTTAGCAATCAGCCCCAGCATTTT. The genes are TRBV9 and TRBJ1-5; possible D gene TRBD1, 5 bases. Germline V lookup: CDR1 SGDLS, CDR2 YYNGEE. The CDR3 totals 16 residues.

A remark on this clonotype: An end of the junction differs from the germline gene, which may be a read error. This chain links TRBV20-1 with TRBJ2-2, with D tentatively TRBD1 (5 bases). Germline CDR1 and CDR2: DFQATT and SNEGSKA (reference sequence). The length of the CDR3 is 14 residues. CDR3 loop: CSAGPDSDTVELFF. The CDR3 DNA sequence: TGCAGTGCTGGCCCCGACAGCGACACCGTGGAGCTGTTTTTT.

The J gene is TRBJ1-5, the V gene TRBV2; D is unresolved. CDR1 SNHLY and CDR2 FYNNEI come from the germline V gene. Trimming pared 2 bases from V and 4 bases from J, leaving 18 bases between. The CDR3 has 17 amino acids. CDR3 protein: CASSEFGSDGVNQPQHF. The CDR3, as DNA: TGTGCCAGCAGTGAATTCGGTTCGGACGGAGTGAATCAGCCCCAGCATTTT.